A selection of T cell receptor beta chains follows, all from one sample in a study of metastatic and nonmetastatic thyroid tumors. TCRdb redid the clone calls on the PCR reads using MiXCR. Among about 28,000 clones listed, 16% were seen once. The material sequenced was blood. These receptors were obtained from a female donor with papillary thyroid cancer or a benign thyroid nodule (not recorded which). Some clones in this sample may be carry-over from other donors' samples. The CDR3 runs from the conserved cysteine through the conserved F or W. D genes are given only for firm matches. A clone size is listed for some rows: how often the clone was seen (once, few, many), or a class if it is expanded.

V gene: TRBV11-3
clone size: many
D gene: TRBD2
J gene: TRBJ2-1
CDR3 DNA: TGTGCCAGCAGCTTAGGGTTGGGTAGCGGGGGGGCCTCCGGGAATGAGCAGTTCTTC
CDR3 protein: CASSLGLGSGGASGNEQFF

V gene: TRBV6-1
clone size: -
D gene: -
J gene: TRBJ1-5
CDR3 DNA: TGTGCCAGCAGTGAGAGGCCGGACTATAGCAATCAGCCCCAGCATTTT
CDR3 protein: CASSERPDYSNQPQHF

V gene: TRBV6-1
clone size: medium-sized
D gene: -
J gene: TRBJ2-7
CDR3 DNA: TGTGCCAGCAGTTCTATCGGGACCCCCGGGGGAGAGCAGTACTTC
CDR3 protein: CASSSIGTPGGEQYF

V gene: TRBV3-1
clone size: many
D gene: -
J gene: TRBJ2-1
CDR3 DNA: TGTGCCAGCAGCCAAGTCCGTCAGTGGGAGTTCTTC
CDR3 protein: CASSQVRQWEFF

V gene: TRBV20-1
clone size: -
D gene: -
J gene: TRBJ1-2
CDR3 DNA: TGCAGTCTCGGGAAAGTCCCTGTCTATGGCTACACCTTC
CDR3 protein: CSLGKVPVYGYTF

V gene: TRBV20-1
clone size: -
D gene: -
J gene: TRBJ2-7
CDR3 DNA: TGCAGTGCTAGACTCGCCTCCTACGAGCAGTACTTC
CDR3 protein: CSARLASYEQYF

V gene: TRBV27
clone size: many
D gene: -
J gene: TRBJ1-5
CDR3 DNA: TGTGCCAGCAGTTTTTCTGTTGGCAATCAGCCCCAGCATTTT
CDR3 protein: CASSFSVGNQPQHF

V gene: TRBV3-1
clone size: many
D gene: TRBD2
J gene: TRBJ2-1
CDR3 DNA: TGTGCCAGCAGCCAGCGGGGGGCCTTCTACAATGAGCAGTTCTTC
CDR3 protein: CASSQRGAFYNEQFF

V gene: TRBV20-1
clone size: many
D gene: -
J gene: TRBJ2-2
CDR3 DNA: TGCAGTGCTAGAGACGTAGGGCGGAACACCGGGGAGCTGTTTTTT
CDR3 protein: CSARDVGRNTGELFF

V gene: TRBV6-1
clone size: many
D gene: -
J gene: TRBJ1-6
CDR3 DNA: TGTGCCAGCAGTGAAGACGAGCTCAAGGCCCTCCACTTT
CDR3 protein: CASSEDELKALHF

V gene: TRBV6-1
clone size: medium-sized
D gene: -
J gene: TRBJ1-1
CDR3 DNA: TGTGCCAGTACTCTCCAGGGAAACACTGAAGCTTTCTTT
CDR3 protein: CASTLQGNTEAFF

V gene: TRBV6-2/TRBV6-3
clone size: many
D gene: -
J gene: TRBJ2-5
CDR3 DNA: TGTGCCAGCAGACTCCCCGGGTTTTGGGCGGGGGAGACCCAGTACTTC
CDR3 protein: CASRLPGFWAGETQYF

V gene: TRBV6-2/TRBV6-3
clone size: few
D gene: TRBD1
J gene: TRBJ2-7
CDR3 DNA: TGTGCCAGCAGTTACCCGACAGGGGCATCCTACGAGCAGTACTTC
CDR3 protein: CASSYPTGASYEQYF

V gene: TRBV6-2/TRBV6-3
clone size: many
D gene: TRBD1
J gene: TRBJ2-3
CDR3 DNA: TGTGCCAGCAGTTACCTTACAGGGGGCGCAGAAGATACGCAGTATTTT
CDR3 protein: CASSYLTGGAEDTQYF

V gene: TRBV27
clone size: medium-sized
D gene: TRBD1
J gene: TRBJ1-2
CDR3 DNA: TGTGCCAGCAGTTCAAAACCGACAGGGGCAAATGGCTACACCTTC
CDR3 protein: CASSSKPTGANGYTF

V gene: TRBV12-5
clone size: medium-sized
D gene: -
J gene: TRBJ2-2
CDR3 DNA: TGTGCTAGTGCCTTAGGGGTTAGCGCTTACACCGGGGAGCTGTTTTTT
CDR3 protein: CASALGVSAYTGELFF

V gene: TRBV2
clone size: many
D gene: TRBD2
J gene: TRBJ2-3
CDR3 DNA: TGTGCCAGCAGTCTTAGCGGGGGAAACACAGATACGCAGTATTTT
CDR3 protein: CASSLSGGNTDTQYF